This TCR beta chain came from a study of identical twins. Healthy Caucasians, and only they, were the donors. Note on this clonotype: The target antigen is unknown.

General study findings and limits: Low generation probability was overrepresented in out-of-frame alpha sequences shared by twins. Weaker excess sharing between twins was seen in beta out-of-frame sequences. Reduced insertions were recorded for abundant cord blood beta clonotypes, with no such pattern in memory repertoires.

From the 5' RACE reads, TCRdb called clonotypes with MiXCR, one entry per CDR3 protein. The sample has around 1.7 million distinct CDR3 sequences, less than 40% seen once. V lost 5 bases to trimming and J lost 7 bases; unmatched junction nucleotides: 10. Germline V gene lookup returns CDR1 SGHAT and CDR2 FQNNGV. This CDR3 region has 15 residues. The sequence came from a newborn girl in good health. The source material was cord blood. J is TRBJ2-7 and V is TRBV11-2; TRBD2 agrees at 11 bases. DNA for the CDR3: TGTGCCAGCAGCGGTAGCGGGGGGGGTAAGAATGAGCAGTACTTC. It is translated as CASSGSGGGKNEQYF.